A single sample gave rise to the 10 T cell receptor beta chains below, sequenced in a study of T-cell reconstitution after alpha-beta-depleted transplantation in children. A TCRbeta library incorporating unique molecular identifiers was prepared. TCRdb re-called the PCR reads with MiXCR, one entry per CDR3 protein. The sample includes 250,000 to 350,000 distinct CDR3 sequences, approximately 9.6% of them seen just once. Source: PBMCs from the stem cell graft donor, taken from the stem cell graft. Source of these receptors: a human donor who donated a stem cell graft to a child with SCID.

Written as DNA, the CDR3 is TGTGCCAGCAGTTTAGGCCTTTTGGTGCGGGGGAACAATGAGCAGTTCTTC. Translating gives CASSLGLLVRGNNEQFF. The rearrangement links TRBV12-3 or TRBV12-4 to TRBJ2-1; TRBD2 agrees at 7 bases. The CDR3 covers 17 residues. The trim removed 1 base at V and 5 bases at J, leaving 11 bases unmatched.

This clonotype was counted a few times. This chain links TRBV5-1 with TRBJ2-3, with 13 bases aligning to TRBD2. CDR3 size: 16 residues. CDR1 and CDR2 from the germline V gene are SGHRS and YFSETQ. The J segment lost 1 base and the V segment lost 4 bases, leaving 3 bases of the junction unmatched. CDR3: CASSTGTSGGTDTQYF. CDR3 nucleotide sequence: TGCGCCAGCAGCACCGGGACTAGCGGGGGCACAGATACGCAGTATTTT.

V gene TRBV12-3 or TRBV12-4 combines with J gene TRBJ1-3; no firm D call. The V gene lost 5 bases and the J gene lost 0 bases, with 8 bases spanning the gap. CDR3 size: 14 residues. DNA for the CDR3: TGTGCCAGCAGTCCACGAGTCTCTGGAAACACCATATATTTT. It encodes CASSPRVSGNTIYF.

The sample holds a few counts of this clonotype. This chain joins TRBV9 and TRBJ1-3, with D perhaps TRBD1 (6 bases). CDR1 is SGDLS and CDR2 is YYNGEE in the germline V gene. The CDR3 runs 15 residues. V lost 0 bases and J lost 2, with 9 bases in between. CDR3 in amino acids: CASSVVSGAGNTIYF. The CDR3 DNA follows: TGTGCCAGCAGCGTAGTTTCAGGGGCTGGAAACACCATATATTTT.

In this sample, this clonotype turned up a few times. This sequence joins TRBV2 and TRBJ2-2; tentative D call: TRBD1 (6 bases). V was pared by 7 bases and J by 7 bases, with 13 bases between. The CDR3 is made up of 13 amino acids. The V gene's germline CDR1 is SNHLY and CDR2 FYNNEI. The CDR3 here is CASNRVLNGELFF. The DNA of the CDR3 is TGTGCCAGCAACAGGGTTCTTAACGGGGAGCTGTTTTTT.

This clonotype was found a few times. The chain couples TRBV9 to TRBJ2-1; D assignment may be TRBD1 or TRBD2 (6 bases each). V was clipped by 0 bases and J by 6 bases, with 10 bases between them. Germline values: CDR1 SGDLS, CDR2 YYNGEE. CDR3 length: 14 residues. The CDR3 loop reads CASSVGLGGNEQFF. The CDR3 bases are TGTGCCAGCAGCGTAGGACTAGGGGGCAATGAGCAGTTCTTC.

The V gene is TRBV6-5, the J gene TRBJ2-7; perhaps TRBD2 as D (5 bases). This CDR3 region has 13 residues. CDR1 and CDR2 (germline): MNHEY, SVGAGI. V shed 7 bases and J shed 7 bases, with 17 bases lying between them. CDR3 protein: CASTNPTGWEQYF. DNA for the CDR3: TGTGCCAGCACTAACCCGACGGGGTGGGAGCAGTACTTC.

The chain's CDR3 is CASSLIPGGPYEQFF. In DNA, the CDR3 is TGCGCCAGCAGCCTAATACCGGGGGGGCCCTATGAGCAGTTCTTC. The V gene is TRBV4-1, the J gene TRBJ2-1; 8 bases are shared with TRBD2. Germline trimming cut 4 bases from V and 8 bases from J; bases unmatched to any gene: 10. CDR3 size: 15 residues. The germline V gene encodes CDR1 MGHRA and CDR2 YSYEKL.

The V gene is TRBV20-1, the J gene TRBJ1-1; 7 nucleotides agree with TRBD1. V was pared by 2 bases and J by 4 bases, with 7 bases of the junction left unmatched. The germline CDR1 and CDR2 sequences are DFQATT and SNEGSKA (reference sequence). This CDR3 is built from 14 residues. The CDR3 here is CSARKGASITEAFF. The DNA of the CDR3 is TGCAGTGCTAGAAAGGGGGCGTCGATCACTGAAGCTTTCTTT.

The genes are TRBV19 and TRBJ1-1; tentative D call: TRBD1 (6 bases). Germline-derived CDR1 and CDR2 are LNHDA and SQIVND (reference sequence). With 3 bases removed from V and 1 base from J, the gap between germline ends came to 9 bases. This CDR3 is built from 14 residues. CDR3: CASSMSRGNTEAFF. Here the CDR3 DNA reads TGTGCCAGTAGTATGTCCAGGGGGAACACTGAAGCTTTCTTT.